This is a list of T cell receptor beta chains from one sample in a study of blood T cell repertoires in COVID-19. TCRdb's copy holds only in-frame clones and misses some; the assay was immunoSEQ multiplex PCR. The table shows fewer than 250,000 clones, with 88% occurring only once. The source material was peripheral blood. Receptors originate from a woman aged 55-69 years with acute or convalescent COVID-19. The CDR3 runs from the conserved cysteine through the conserved F or W. D genes are given only for firm matches. A clone size is listed for some rows: how often the clone was seen (once, few, many), or a class if it is expanded.

TRBD1	NA	TRBV18	TRBJ1-6	CASSPRTGDNSPLHF	TGTGCCAGCTCACCCAGGACAGGGGATAATTCACCCCTCCACTTT
NA	NA	TRBV7-2	TRBJ2-7	CASSRDSTISYEQYF	TGTGCCAGCAGCCGGGACTCAACAATCTCCTACGAGCAGTACTTC
NA	NA	TRBV9	TRBJ2-3	CASSVRGGEDTQYF	TGTGCCAGCAGCGTACGAGGGGGTGAAGATACGCAGTATTTT
NA	NA	TRBV27	TRBJ1-1	CASSSTTPETEAFF	TGTGCCAGCAGTTCGACTACTCCGGAGACTGAAGCTTTCTTT
TRBD2	NA	TRBV5-6	TRBJ2-2	CATRGDLNTGELFF	TGTGCCACCCGGGGGGACCTTAACACCGGGGAGCTGTTTTTT
TRBD1	NA	TRBV7-6	TRBJ2-1	CASSSGTGFYNEQFF	TGTGCCAGCAGCTCCGGGACAGGGTTCTACAATGAGCAGTTCTTC
TRBD2	NA	TRBV28	TRBJ2-1	CASSYSGRAYNEQFF	TGTGCCAGCAGCTACAGCGGGAGGGCCTACAATGAGCAGTTCTTC
TRBD1	once	TRBV6-5	TRBJ1-5	CASSLNRGNNQPQHF	TGTGCCAGCAGCCTAAACAGGGGGAACAATCAGCCCCAGCATTTT
NA	NA	TRBV19	TRBJ2-5	CASGEGVLASQETQYF	TGTGCCAGTGGGGAGGGGGTCTTAGCATCCCAAGAGACCCAGTACTTC
TRBD1	NA	TRBV28	TRBJ1-2	CASSFATGVPNYGYTF	TGTGCCAGCAGTTTCGCCACAGGGGTTCCGAACTATGGCTACACCTTC
NA	NA	TRBV2	TRBJ1-6	CASYSRDSAHSPLHF	TGTGCCAGCTACTCTCGCGACAGTGCACATTCACCCCTCCACTTT
TRBD1	NA	TRBV10-1	TRBJ1-6	CASSRGQDNSPLHF	TGCGCCAGCAGTAGGGGACAGGATAATTCACCCCTCCACTTT
NA	once	TRBV30	TRBJ1-6	CAWSPDRTYNSPLHF	TGTGCCTGGAGTCCTGACAGGACATATAATTCACCCCTCCACTTT
TRBD2	NA	TRBV4-2	TRBJ2-1	CASSQDPSGDNEQFF	TGTGCCAGCAGCCAAGACCCTAGCGGGGACAATGAGCAGTTCTTC
TRBD1	NA	TRBV5-1	TRBJ1-1	CASWGQGVPRNTEAFF	TGCGCCAGCTGGGGACAGGGGGTGCCTCGGAACACTGAAGCTTTCTTT
NA	once	TRBV9	TRBJ1-1	CASSVARGTEAFF	TGTGCCAGCAGCGTAGCAAGGGGCACTGAAGCTTTCTTT
TRBD2	NA	TRBV9	TRBJ2-1	CASSSLRTSVGNEQFF	TGTGCCAGCAGCTCCCTACGGACTAGCGTAGGAAATGAGCAGTTCTTC
NA	NA	TRBV5-5	TRBJ2-7	CASSSVTKDFLDCEQYF	TGTGCCAGCAGCTCCGTTACCAAGGACTTTCTTGACTGCGAGCAGTACTTC
TRBD1	NA	TRBV5-1	TRBJ2-2	CASSKGQGGSTGELFF	TGCGCCAGCAGCAAGGGACAGGGAGGTAGCACCGGGGAGCTGTTTTTT
NA	NA	TRBV19	TRBJ1-1	CASSNRNTEAFF	TGTGCCAGTAGCAACAGGAACACTGAAGCTTTCTTT
NA	few	TRBV7-8	TRBJ1-1	CASSLELRGRTEAFF	TGTGCCAGCAGCTTAGAGCTTCGGGGGAGAACTGAAGCTTTCTTT
NA	NA	TRBV9	TRBJ1-3	CASSRGNTIYF	TGTGCCAGCAGCCGTGGAAACACCATATATTTT
TRBD1	once	TRBV11-2	TRBJ1-2	CASSSQLGTGVGRYGYTF	TGTGCCAGCAGCTCGCAGCTAGGGACAGGGGTTGGGAGGTATGGCTACACCTTC
NA	NA	TRBV15	TRBJ1-2	CATSRDLGGYGYTF	TGTGCCACCAGCAGAGATTTAGGGGGCTATGGCTACACCTTC
TRBD1	NA	TRBV5-4	TRBJ1-4	CASSLGTGWKLFF	TGTGCCAGCAGCTTGGGGACAGGGTGGAAACTGTTTTTT
NA	NA	TRBV6-4	TRBJ1-1	CASSERGAAEAFF	TGTGCCAGCAGTGAGCGGGGGGCGGCTGAAGCTTTCTTT
TRBD1	NA	TRBV7-9	TRBJ1-1	CASSLGQGSGVNTEAFF	TGTGCCAGCAGCTTGGGACAGGGGTCCGGGGTGAACACTGAAGCTTTCTTT
NA	NA	TRBV6-6	TRBJ2-5	CASSYSYGLQETQYF	TGTGCCAGCAGTTACTCGTACGGGTTACAAGAGACCCAGTACTTC
TRBD2	NA	TRBV5-8	TRBJ2-5	CASLPFRLAGETQYF	TGTGCCAGCCTCCCATTTCGACTAGCGGGAGAGACCCAGTACTTC
NA	NA	TRBV5-1	TRBJ1-4	CASSSPGSTEEKLFF	TGCGCCAGCAGCTCTCCGGGTAGCACCGAGGAAAAACTGTTTTTT
NA	few	TRBV7-2	TRBJ2-1	CASSHRDWAELEQFF	TGTGCCAGCAGCCACCGGGACTGGGCCGAGTTAGAGCAGTTCTTC
NA	once	TRBV7-8	TRBJ1-5	CASRGPASSQPQHF	TGTGCCAGCAGGGGCCCCGCCTCGAGTCAGCCCCAGCATTTT
NA	NA	TRBV6-4	TRBJ1-5	CASSDAGTVDSNQPQHF	TGTGCCAGCAGTGACGCGGGAACAGTCGATAGCAATCAGCCCCAGCATTTT
NA	NA	TRBV7-8	TRBJ2-2	CASSPLGQGGTGELFF	TGTGCCAGCAGCCCCCTGGGCCAGGGAGGCACCGGGGAGCTGTTTTTT
TRBD1	NA	TRBV29-1	TRBJ1-1	CSVEDGTGPLNTEAFF	TGCAGCGTTGAAGACGGGACAGGGCCCCTGAACACTGAAGCTTTCTTT
TRBD1	NA	TRBV18	TRBJ1-6	CASSADRGRSPLHF	TGTGCCAGCTCCGCGGACAGGGGGCGATCACCCCTCCACTTT
TRBD2	NA	TRBV18	TRBJ2-7	CASSPRTSYYEQYF	TGTGCCAGCTCACCAAGGACTAGTTACTACGAGCAGTACTTC
TRBD2	NA	TRBV6-2/TRBV6-3	TRBJ2-1	CASSYFGLANEQFF	TGTGCCAGCAGTTACTTTGGACTAGCCAATGAGCAGTTCTTC
TRBD1	NA	TRBV3-1/TRBV3-2	TRBJ1-4	CASRDRGFPNEKLFF	TGTGCCAGCCGGGACAGGGGGTTTCCTAATGAAAAACTGTTTTTT
TRBD2	NA	TRBV3-1/TRBV3-2	TRBJ2-5	CASSQEGSGRRRQETQYF	TGTGCCAGCAGCCAAGAGGGTAGCGGGAGGCGACGCCAAGAGACCCAGTACTTC
TRBD1	NA	TRBV5-1	TRBJ2-1	CASSNAGGFYNEQFF	TGCGCCAGCAGCAACGCAGGGGGCTTCTACAATGAGCAGTTCTTC
TRBD1	NA	TRBV4-1	TRBJ2-7	CASSQDPGGGYEQYF	TGCGCCAGCAGCCAAGATCCAGGGGGCGGGTACGAGCAGTACTTC
NA	NA	TRBV7-9	TRBJ2-1	CASSLSGEAYNEQFF	TGTGCCAGCAGCCTTAGCGGAGAGGCCTACAATGAGCAGTTCTTC
NA	NA	TRBV19	TRBJ1-1	CASSLPPYLEAFF	TGTGCCAGTAGTCTACCACCTTACCTTGAAGCTTTCTTT
NA	NA	TRBV7-6	TRBJ1-1	CASREGPEAFF	TGTGCCAGCAGAGAGGGCCCTGAAGCTTTCTTT
TRBD2	NA	TRBV28	TRBJ2-7	CASRGLAGTYEQYF	TGTGCCAGCAGGGGACTAGCGGGGACCTACGAGCAGTACTTC
TRBD1	NA	TRBV19	TRBJ1-6	CASSTRSGGVGSPLHF	TGTGCCAGTAGTACCCGGTCAGGGGGAGTGGGTTCACCCCTCCACTTT
TRBD1	few	TRBV5-1	TRBJ1-4	CASSLVGQGITNEKLFF	TGCGCCAGCAGCTTGGTGGGACAGGGTATAACTAATGAAAAACTGTTTTTT
NA	NA	TRBV6-6	TRBJ1-6	CASSYGDRNNSPLHF	TGTGCCAGCAGTTACGGCGACAGAAATAATTCACCCCTCCACTTT
TRBD1	NA	TRBV7-2	TRBJ2-1	CASSLSGTGGVDEQFF	TGTGCCAGCAGCTTATCGGGGACAGGGGGCGTCGATGAGCAGTTCTTC
TRBD2	NA	TRBV7-2	TRBJ2-5	CASSTSGRKETQYF	TGTGCCAGCAGCACTAGCGGGAGGAAAGAGACCCAGTACTTC
TRBD1	NA	TRBV6-5	TRBJ1-1	CASSRILRQGEAFF	TGTGCCAGCAGCCGCATTCTTCGACAGGGCGAAGCTTTCTTT
TRBD2	NA	TRBV10-1	TRBJ2-1	CASSGPGVAGYNEQFF	TGCGCCAGCAGCGGGCCGGGGGTAGCGGGGTACAATGAGCAGTTCTTC
TRBD2	NA	TRBV5-1	TRBJ2-7	CASSSGTSGRTMVYEQYF	TGCGCCAGCAGCTCCGGGACTAGCGGGAGGACTATGGTCTACGAGCAGTACTTC